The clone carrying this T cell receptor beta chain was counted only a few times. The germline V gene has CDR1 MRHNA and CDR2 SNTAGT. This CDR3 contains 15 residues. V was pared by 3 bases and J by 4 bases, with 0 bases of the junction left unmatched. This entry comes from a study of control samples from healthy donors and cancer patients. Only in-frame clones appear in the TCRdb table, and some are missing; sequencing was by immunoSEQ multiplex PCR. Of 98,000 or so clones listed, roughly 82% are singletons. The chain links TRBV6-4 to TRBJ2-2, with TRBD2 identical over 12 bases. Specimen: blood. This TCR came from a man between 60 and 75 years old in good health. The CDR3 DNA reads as TGTGCCAGCAGTGAACTAGCGGGGGGCACCGGGGAGCTGTTTTTT. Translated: CASSELAGGTGELFF.